Below, 13 T cell receptor beta chains from the same sample are listed, as sequenced in a study of Graves' ophthalmopathy and Graves' hyperthyroidism. RNA transcripts were the source from which TCR beta CDR3 regions were amplified. Second-round multiplex PCR came after first-round RT-PCR with HTBI primers. TCRdb reprocessed the multiplex PCR reads with MiXCR, giving one entry per CDR3 protein. The repertoire holds about 550,000 distinct CDR3 sequences, 39% seen once, with about 4.2% in the top ten. The sequenced material came from peripheral blood or thyroid tissue (not recorded which). Every receptor here comes from an adult man with Graves' hyperthyroidism.

This clonotype has at least ten counts. The V call is TRBV7-8, the J call TRBJ2-7, with D hard to call. Germline V gene data show CDR1 as SGHVS and CDR2 as FQNEAQ. The length of the CDR3 is 13 residues. With 2 bases removed from V and 8 bases from J, the gap between germline ends came to 13 bases. DNA of the CDR3: TGTGCCAGCAGCTTACCCCCTTCTTCGAAGCAGTACTTC. Protein product: CASSLPPSSKQYF.

This chain uses TRBV7-9 with TRBJ2-5; D is tentatively TRBD1 or TRBD2 (5 bases each). This CDR3 has 12 amino acids. The V gene's germline CDR1 is SEHNR and CDR2 FQNEAQ (reference sequence). The CDR3 loop is CASPGRHETQYF. The CDR3 nucleotides are TGTGCTAGCCCGGGACGCCACGAGACCCAGTACTTC. Variable domain in full (rest from reference TRBV7-9 and TRBJ2-5): DTGVSQNPRHKITKRGQNVTFRCDPISEHNRLYWYRQTLGQGPEFLTYFQNEAQLEKSRLLSDRFSAERPKGSFSTLEIQRTEQGDSAMYLCASPGRHETQYFGPGTRLLVL.

V and J are TRBV19 and TRBJ1-2; 11 positions match TRBD1. V was clipped by 9 bases and J by 7 bases; unmatched bases: 10. The CDR3 runs to 14 residues. Germline V gives CDR1 LNHDA, CDR2 SQIVND (reference sequence). Here the CDR3 reads CASRTWTGGRGYTF. CDR3 DNA: TGTGCCAGCCGGACGTGGACAGGGGGCCGTGGCTACACCTTC.

This clonotype was recorded at least ten times. The chain is built from TRBV7-8 and TRBJ2-7, with 13 bases identical to TRBD2. This CDR3 has 15 residues. Germline CDR1 and CDR2: SGHVS and FQNEAQ. The V gene end was trimmed by 6 bases and the J gene end by 2 bases; junction bases not matched to a gene: 4. The CDR3: CASSWGTSGAYEQYF. CDR3 DNA sequence: TGTGCCAGCAGTTGGGGGACTAGCGGGGCCTACGAGCAGTACTTC. Full variable domain (missing parts from reference TRBV7-8 and TRBJ2-7): GAGVSQSPRYKVAKRGQDVALRCDPISGHVSLFWYQQALGQGPEFLTYFQNEAQLDKSGLPSDRFFAERPEGSVSTLKIQRTQQEDSAVYLCASSWGTSGAYEQYFGPGTRLTVT.

The chain uses TRBV25-1 and TRBJ2-5, with a weak D call TRBD1 (6 bases). The J call is uncertain, as TRBJ2-1 better fits the DNA end. Looked up from germline, CDR1 is MGHDK and CDR2 is SYGVNS. The CDR3 spans 14 residues. The CDR3 DNA follows: TGTGCCAGCAGTTTGGGGACACCCTACAATGAGCAGTTCTTC. Residues: CASSLGTPYNEQFF.

This clonotype occurred many times. Written as DNA, the CDR3 is TGTGCCAGCAGCTACCGACTAGCGGGGGGCACCGGGGAGCTGTTTTTT. Translated, it gives CASSYRLAGGTGELFF. The chain employs TRBV7-2 and TRBJ2-2; TRBD2 matches 13 bases. Germline lookup yields CDR1 SGHTA and CDR2 FQGNSA. The V segment lost 4 bases and the J segment 4 bases; nucleotides outside the gene matches: 3. This CDR3 has 16 residues.

This chain uses TRBV5-1 with TRBJ1-2; 8 bases line up with TRBD1. Losses at the gene ends were 5 bases for V and 6 bases for J; bases not matched to a gene: 15. The CDR3 totals 16 residues. Looked up from germline, CDR1 is SGHRS and CDR2 is YFSETQ. For the CDR3, the DNA is TGCGCCAGCAGTCAAAACCCAAGACAGGGGATCCATGGCTACACCTTC. It specifies CASSQNPRQGIHGYTF.

This clonotype has only a few counts. The chain carries TRBV12-3 or TRBV12-4 and TRBJ1-6; D is possibly TRBD1 (5 bases). The CDR3 extends over 15 amino acids. Between the trimmed V and J ends, which lost 3 bases and 7 bases, there was a span of 13 bases. As DNA, the CDR3 is TGTGCCAGCAGTTTGGGGGGGGTAGGCAATTCACCCCTCCACTTT. Translated, it gives CASSLGGVGNSPLHF.

The rearrangement uses TRBV11-2 and TRBJ1-4; 8 bases line up with TRBD1. The junction had 6 bases not matched to a gene; V was cut back by 5 bases and J by 4 bases. The germline CDR1 and CDR2 sequences are SGHAT and FQNNGV. This CDR3 has 15 residues. The DNA for the CDR3 is TGTGCCAGCAGCCCACGGACAGGGAGTAATGAAAAACTGTTTTTT. Amino acid sequence: CASSPRTGSNEKLFF.

Ten or more counts support this clonotype. V gene TRBV7-9 combines with J gene TRBJ1-2, with 7 positions matching TRBD1. This CDR3 region has 15 residues. The V and J ends lost 7 bases and 0 bases, in that order; junction bases with no gene match: 8. Per germline, CDR1 SEHNR and CDR2 FQNEAQ (reference sequence). The CDR3 sequence: CASKQGNSANYGYTF. The CDR3 coding sequence is TGTGCCAGCAAACAGGGGAATTCCGCTAACTATGGCTACACCTTC. The full variable domain, with the rest looked up from reference TRBV7-9 and TRBJ1-2, is DTGVSQNPRHKITKRGQNVTFRCDPISEHNRLYWYRQTLGQGPEFLTYFQNEAQLEKSRLLSDRFSAERPKGSFSTLEIQRTEQGDSAMYLCASKQGNSANYGYTFGSGTRLTVV.

The CDR3 protein is CASSFRLSGEKLFF. CDR3 DNA: TGTGCCAGCAGTTTCCGGCTTAGCGGGGAAAAACTGTTTTTT. The V and J genes are TRBV28 and TRBJ1-4; D not resolved. Deletions cut 3 bases from V and 8 bases from J, with 13 bases between. CDR1 is MDHEN and CDR2 is SYDVKM in the germline V gene. The CDR3 has 14 amino acids.

This clonotype was seen at least ten times. The chain has TRBV5-1 and TRBJ1-3, with TRBD1 identical over 7 bases. The CDR3 runs to 17 residues. In germline, CDR1 is SGHRS, CDR2 YFSETQ. The J segment lost 0 bases and the V segment lost 2 bases, leaving 8 bases of the junction unmatched. CDR3 bases: TGCGCCAGCAGCTTATCCGGGACAGAGTACTCTGGAAACACCATATATTTT. Translating it yields CASSLSGTEYSGNTIYF.

The table lists this clonotype with many counts. The rearrangement links TRBV25-1 to TRBJ1-1, with D tentatively TRBD1 (5 bases). The CDR3 has 13 amino acids. Trimming left V 4 bases short and J 5 bases short, with 11 bases between. The germline V gene encodes CDR1 MGHDK and CDR2 SYGVNS. Written as DNA, the CDR3 is TGTGCCAGCAGTGTAGGGGAGGTGACTGAAGCTTTCTTT. This translates into CASSVGEVTEAFF.